Below are 7 T cell receptor beta chains sequenced from a single sample in a study of lymphopenia after photon versus proton radiotherapy. Here immunoSEQ multiplex PCR was the method, and the copy in TCRdb shows in-frame clones only, minus some. The sample has 25,000 to 35,000 clones, almost 90% seen once. The sample in question was peripheral blood, obtained from a patient treated with photon-based radiotherapy. The receptor source for this set is a woman in her forties or fifties with pancreatic cancer.

V and J are TRBV29-1 and TRBJ1-2; perhaps TRBD1 as D (6 bases). Germline-derived CDR1 and CDR2 are SQVTM and ANQGSEA. The CDR3 sequence is 13 residues long. The germline V and J ends were trimmed by 8 bases and 5 bases, with 18 bases remaining between them. CDR3 residues: CSSRESGAYGYTF. DNA of the CDR3: TGCAGCTCCCGCGAGTCGGGGGCATATGGCTACACCTTC.

In this sample, this clone turned up once. The V call is TRBV20-1, the J call TRBJ2-5; D is undetermined. Germline V gene data show CDR1 as DFQATT and CDR2 as SNEGSKA (reference sequence). This CDR3 has 9 residues. V was shortened by 5 bases and J by 3 bases, with 1 base between the two germline ends. CDR3 coding DNA: TGCAGTGCTGAAGAGACCCAGTACTTC. This gives the protein CSAEETQYF.

The chain combines TRBV30 with TRBJ1-4, with D uncertain. The V end lost 0 bases, the J end lost 12 bases, and 11 bases lay between the germline ends. Germline V CDR1 and CDR2: GTSNPN, SVGIG (reference sequence). CDR3 length: 12 amino acids. CDR3 bases: TGTGCCTGGAGTGTAGGTACCGGTCAACTGTTTTTT. Its protein product is CAWSVGTGQLFF.

The V gene is TRBV2, the J gene TRBJ2-7; D uncertain. The ends were cut back, 4 bases at V and 0 bases at J, with 7 bases in the middle. This CDR3 spans 13 amino acids. Germline-derived CDR1 and CDR2 are SNHLY and FYNNEI. CDR3 region: CASSGVLSYEQYF. CDR3 in DNA: TGTGCCAGCAGTGGTGTACTCTCCTACGAGCAGTACTTC.

The V call is TRBV15, the J call TRBJ1-1; D unresolved. Germline-derived CDR1 and CDR2 are LNHNV and YYDKDF (reference sequence). The CDR3 is 14 amino acids. Between the trimmed V and J ends, which lost 0 bases and 11 bases, there was a span of 16 bases. The CDR3 DNA follows: TGTGCCACCAGCAGAGAGGGTCCAAACTCCGACGCTTTCTTT. It codes for CATSREGPNSDAFF.

J is TRBJ2-7 and V is TRBV4-3; D perhaps matches TRBD1 (6 bases). V dropped 0 bases and J dropped 1 base, with 13 bases sitting between them. The germline gives CDR1 LGHNA, CDR2 YSLEER. The CDR3 loop spans 16 amino acids. CDR3: CASSQDWTEISYEQYF. In DNA form, the CDR3 reads TGCGCCAGCAGCCAAGATTGGACAGAGATTTCCTACGAGCAGTACTTC.

V usage is TRBV11-2 and J usage is TRBJ2-7; no clear D gene. Between the trimmed V and J ends, which lost 4 bases and 5 bases, there was a span of 9 bases. CDR1 is SGHAT, CDR2 FQNNGV, per germline. This CDR3 spans 12 amino acids. The CDR3 DNA reads TGTGCCAGCAGCTCTGATGCCCACGAGCAGTACTTC. Translated: CASSSDAHEQYF.